Following are 32 T cell receptor beta chains from one sample sequenced in a study of cytomegalovirus exposure and HLA in healthy donors. 60 Vbeta and 13 Jbeta primers were used in PCR. The repertoire was sequenced with immunoSEQ multiplex PCR; TCRdb's copy has only in-frame clones and lacks some. The profile covers roughly 160,000 clones, with 82% appearing a single time and around 11% taken by the ten largest. The specimen sequenced was PBMCs. The receptors shown here come from a man aged 45-60 years in good health and CMV-seropositive.

V and J are TRBV5-5 and TRBJ2-7; possibly TRBD1 for D (6 bases). The CDR3 loop spans 13 amino acids. The germline gives CDR1 SGHKS, CDR2 YYEKEE (reference sequence). The V gene lost 4 bases and the J gene lost 2 bases, with 10 bases spanning the gap. The CDR3 here is CASSVTGTYEQYF. CDR3 coding DNA: TGTGCCAGCAGCGTGACAGGTACCTACGAGCAGTACTTC.

The genes are TRBV5-6 and TRBJ2-5; 10 bases align to TRBD2. Trimming removed 4 bases from V and 5 bases from J; junction bases left unmatched: 8. Germline lookup yields CDR1 SGHDT and CDR2 YYEEEE. The CDR3 totals 15 residues. CDR3: CASSLAAGGRETQYF. In DNA form, the CDR3 reads TGTGCCAGCAGCCTGGCAGCGGGGGGGCGGGAGACCCAGTACTTC.

In the case of this clone: The limits of the CDR3 on the DNA are not certain, so only TCRdb's listed CDR3 is given. This sequence joins TRBV18 and TRBJ1-1. Germline CDR1 is KGHSH and CDR2 is LQKENI. The length of the CDR3 is 14 amino acids, counting both ends. The CDR3 loop reads CASSALERDTEAFF.

J is TRBJ1-2 and V is TRBV5-8; weak D call: TRBD1 (5 bases). This CDR3 is 14 amino acids long. Germline assignment: CDR1 SGHTS and CDR2 YDEGEE. Trimming pared 6 bases from V and 4 bases from J, leaving 16 bases between. Here the CDR3 DNA reads TGTGCCAGCACCCCTAGGGGCATTGGCTATGGCTACACCTTC. This gives the protein CASTPRGIGYGYTF.

The genes are TRBV7-3 and TRBJ1-1, with D hard to call. The length of the CDR3 is 13 residues. From germline, CDR1 is SGHTA and CDR2 FQGTGA. Trimming pared 4 bases from V and 5 bases from J, leaving 11 bases between. The CDR3 DNA reads TGTGCCAGCAGCTCGAGGCGGGGAACTGAAGCTTTCTTT. Translated, it gives CASSSRRGTEAFF.

The CDR3 sequence: CASSLVGRSNTEAFF. In nucleotides, the CDR3 is TGTGCCAGCAGCTTGGTAGGCAGGTCGAACACTGAAGCTTTCTTT. The chain links TRBV5-4 to TRBJ1-1, with no clear D. The germline V gene has CDR1 SGHNT and CDR2 YYREEE (reference sequence). Trimming took off 0 bases at V and 1 base at J, with 10 bases between the two ends. The CDR3 loop spans 15 amino acids.

About this clone: One end of the junction fails to match germline, which may point to a read error. The CDR3 DNA sequence: TGTGCCAGCAGCGCAGACAGGAACACTGAAGTTTTCTTT. This encodes CASSADRNTEVFF. The chain joins TRBV7-2 to TRBJ1-1; a weak D match, TRBD1 (6 bases). Germline V CDR1 and CDR2: SGHTA, FQGNSA. The CDR3 covers 13 residues.

This clone was picked up a small number of times. The chain combines TRBV5-1 with TRBJ2-1; TRBD2 is a possible D gene (6 bases). The CDR3 covers 15 residues. V gave up 0 bases and J gave up 4 bases, with 11 bases separating them. Germline CDR1 SGHRS, CDR2 YFSETQ. The CDR3 DNA reads as TGCGCCAGCAGCTTGGATGCGGGAAGTTACAATGAGCAGTTCTTC. Its protein product is CASSLDAGSYNEQFF.

The chain carries TRBV19 and TRBJ2-7, with TRBD1 matching over 9 bases. Germline CDR1 reads LNHDA; CDR2 reads SQIVND (reference sequence). The V segment lost 5 bases and the J segment 4 bases; nucleotides outside the gene matches: 6. The CDR3 totals 14 residues. The CDR3 nucleotides are TGTGCCAGTAGTTTCGGGACAGGGAGTTACGAGCAGTACTTC. The encoded protein is CASSFGTGSYEQYF.

V usage is TRBV5-4 and J usage is TRBJ1-6; 7 bases agree with TRBD1. The CDR3 consists of 18 residues. Trimming removed 3 bases from V and 0 bases from J; junction bases left unmatched: 9. The germline CDR1 and CDR2 sequences are SGHNT and YYREEE (reference sequence). CDR3 amino acids: CASSYPPGQSSYNSPLHF. As DNA, the CDR3 is TGTGCCAGCAGCTACCCTCCGGGACAGAGCTCCTATAATTCACCCCTCCACTTT.

The chain is built from TRBV18 and TRBJ1-5; 8 positions agree with TRBD1. The CDR3 loop spans 16 amino acids. Germline V gene sequence: CDR1 KGHSH, CDR2 LQKENI. With V trimmed by 3 bases and J by 7 bases, 11 bases remained unmatched. The CDR3 DNA reads TGTGCCAGCTCACCCCTGGACAGGGAGGAAATGCAGCCCCAGCATTTT. The encoded protein is CASSPLDREEMQPQHF.

This rearrangement joins TRBV7-2 to TRBJ2-7; TRBD1 matches 9 bases. From germline, CDR1 is SGHTA and CDR2 FQGNSA. There are 15 residues in the CDR3. The ends lost 5 bases at V and 5 bases at J; junction bases unmatched: 10. CDR3 sequence (DNA): TGTGCCAGCAGCCCGGACAGGGGCGCCGAGCACGAGCAGTACTTC. Translated, it gives CASSPDRGAEHEQYF.

The rearrangement joins TRBV29-1 to TRBJ1-1; D not resolved. Per germline, CDR1 SQVTM and CDR2 ANQGSEA. With 7 bases removed from V and 5 bases from J, the gap between germline ends came to 14 bases. The CDR3 runs to 12 residues. DNA of the CDR3: TGCAGCGCGGAGGTTGGGAGGACTGAAGCTTTCTTT. This sequence encodes CSAEVGRTEAFF.

The chain is built from TRBV7-3 and TRBJ2-1, with D tentatively TRBD2 (6 bases). The CDR3 has 13 residues. The V end was cut by 5 bases, the J end by 8 bases, with 13 bases between. CDR1 is SGHTA and CDR2 is FQGTGA in the germline V gene. CDR3: CASSPTGVDEQFF. The CDR3 nucleotides read TGTGCCAGCAGCCCCACGGGGGTGGATGAGCAGTTCTTC.

This chain links TRBV28 with TRBJ2-7; 9 bases agree with TRBD1. Trimming took 5 bases from V and 5 from J; bases not matched to a gene: 7. Germline V gene sequence: CDR1 MDHEN, CDR2 SYDVKM. This CDR3 region has 14 residues. The CDR3 sequence is CASSPGTGFDEQYF. CDR3 nucleotide sequence: TGTGCCAGCAGTCCCGGGACAGGGTTCGACGAGCAGTACTTC. Full variable domain (rest looked up from reference TRBV28 and TRBJ2-7): DVKVTQSSRYLVKRTGEKVFLECVQDMDHENMFWYRQDPGLGLRLIYFSYDVKMKEKGDIPEGYSVSREKKERFSLILESASTNQTSMYLCASSPGTGFDEQYFGPGTRLTVT.

The chain couples TRBV9 to TRBJ1-5; 7 positions agree with TRBD1. J gave up 7 bases and V 0 bases, and 4 bases lay outside the gene matches. The germline CDR1 and CDR2 sequences are SGDLS and YYNGEE. The CDR3 spans 14 residues. The CDR3 spells CASSVDNRGQPQHF. In DNA, the CDR3 is TGTGCCAGCAGCGTAGATAACAGGGGACAGCCCCAGCATTTT.

The rearrangement joins TRBV5-6 to TRBJ2-1; weak D call: TRBD2 (5 bases). CDR1 is SGHDT, CDR2 YYEEEE, per germline. CDR3 length: 16 amino acids. Trimming left V 0 bases short and J 4 bases short, with 14 bases between. The CDR3 here is CASSLGGESYYNEQFF. CDR3 sequence (DNA): TGTGCCAGCAGCTTGGGGGGAGAGAGCTATTACAATGAGCAGTTCTTC.

Only one count was recorded for this clone. The chain joins TRBV7-2 to TRBJ2-5, with TRBD1 matching over 7 bases. This CDR3 contains 14 residues. Germline CDR1 reads SGHTA; CDR2 reads FQGNSA. V lost 5 bases to trimming and J lost 2 bases; unmatched junction nucleotides: 5. CDR3 region: CASSPETGQETQYF. The CDR3 nucleotides read TGTGCCAGCAGCCCTGAGACAGGGCAAGAGACCCAGTACTTC.

The rearrangement joins TRBV19 to TRBJ1-1, with 9 bases aligning to TRBD1. V shed 8 bases and J 4 bases; nucleotides not matched to a gene: 8. CDR1 is LNHDA, CDR2 SQIVND, per germline (reference sequence). This CDR3 is 14 amino acids long. The CDR3 nucleotides read TGTGCCAGTTACCGGGACAGGGCTCTCACTGAAGCTTTCTTT. It codes for CASYRDRALTEAFF.

V and J are TRBV27 and TRBJ2-1, with TRBD2 identical over 10 bases. The V gene end was trimmed by 8 bases and the J gene end by 8 bases; junction bases not matched to a gene: 6. The CDR3 consists of 13 residues. CDR1 and CDR2 (germline): MNHEY, SMNVEV (reference sequence). CDR3 sequence: CASRSSGSDEQFF. DNA of the CDR3: TGTGCCAGCCGGTCTAGCGGGAGTGATGAGCAGTTCTTC.

The chain carries TRBV28 and TRBJ1-1; TRBD1 might be the D (6 bases). V was pared by 2 bases and J by 11 bases, with 12 bases between. The CDR3 loop spans 12 amino acids. Germline CDR1 MDHEN, CDR2 SYDVKM. The CDR3 nucleotides are TGTGCCAGCAGTTTACGGGGGGCCATGGCTTTCTTT. Translating gives CASSLRGAMAFF.

The V and J genes are TRBV19 and TRBJ2-1, with 9 nucleotides matching TRBD2. The germline CDR1 and CDR2 sequences are LNHDA and SQIVND (reference sequence). J gave up 2 bases and V 5 bases, and 1 base lay outside the gene matches. The CDR3 is 14 residues long. The CDR3 sequence is CASSAGGPYNEQFF. As DNA, the CDR3 is TGTGCCAGTAGTGCGGGGGGGCCCTACAATGAGCAGTTCTTC. Using reference TRBV19 and TRBJ2-1 for the parts outside the CDR3, the full variable domain is DGGITQSPKYLFRKEGQNVTLSCEQNLNHDAMYWYRQDPGQGLRLIYYSQIVNDFQKGDIAEGYSVSREKKESFPLTVTSAQKNPTAFYLCASSAGGPYNEQFFGPGTRLTVL.

The rearrangement links TRBV11-3 to TRBJ2-3; D is possibly TRBD2 (7 bases). The CDR3 sequence is 14 residues long. Germline-derived CDR1 and CDR2 are SGHNT and YENEEA. Trimming took off 5 bases at V and 2 bases at J, with 11 bases between the two ends. CDR3 in amino acids: CASSGRDNTDTQYF. DNA of the CDR3: TGTGCCAGCAGCGGGAGGGACAACACAGATACGCAGTATTTT.

The J gene is TRBJ2-2, the V gene TRBV7-8; 11 bases match TRBD2. Trimming took 6 bases from V and 1 from J; bases not matched to a gene: 1. The CDR3 sequence is 15 residues long. CDR1 SGHVS and CDR2 FQNEAQ come from the germline V gene. The CDR3 bases are TGTGCCAGCAGAGGACTAGCGGGGAACACCGGGGAGCTGTTTTTT. This sequence encodes CASRGLAGNTGELFF.

The J gene is TRBJ2-1, the V gene TRBV5-1; TRBD2 agrees at 7 bases. Losses at the gene ends were 3 bases for V and 8 bases for J; bases not matched to a gene: 8. Looked up from germline, CDR1 is SGHRS and CDR2 is YFSETQ. The CDR3 spans 14 residues. In DNA, the CDR3 is TGCGCCAGCAGCTGGGGGGGTGGGATTGATGAGCAGTTCTTC. It is translated as CASSWGGGIDEQFF.

The chain employs TRBV6-1 and TRBJ1-2; a weak D match, TRBD1 (6 bases). This CDR3 spans 15 amino acids. V was shortened by 4 bases and J by 4 bases, with 16 bases between the two germline ends. Germline V gives CDR1 MNHNS, CDR2 SASEGT. CDR3 amino acids: CASSVSKQGSYGYTF. The CDR3 DNA sequence: TGTGCCAGCAGTGTGAGTAAACAGGGCTCCTATGGCTACACCTTC.

Points on this clone: The identical CDR3 is also encoded by other nucleotide sequences in the sample. The chain couples TRBV6-5 to TRBJ1-2, with 10 bases matching TRBD1. The CDR3 runs to 13 residues. V trimming: 6 bases; J trimming: 4 bases; junction bases outside the gene matches: 2. Germline-derived CDR1 and CDR2 are MNHEY and SVGAGI. The CDR3, as DNA: TGTGCCAGCAGACGACAGGGGGCCTATGGCTACACCTTC. This gives the protein CASRRQGAYGYTF.

The sample holds a few counts of this clone. This chain uses TRBV28 with TRBJ2-5; weak D call: TRBD1 (6 bases). V was shortened by 11 bases and J by 6 bases, with 19 bases between the two germline ends. The CDR3 spans 13 residues. Looked up from germline, CDR1 is MDHEN and CDR2 is SYDVKM. The CDR3 nucleotides read TGTGCCGTCAGGGGCACGGTCGGGCAGACCCAGTACTTC. This codes for CAVRGTVGQTQYF. Combining the CDR3 with reference TRBV28 and TRBJ2-5 gives the whole variable domain DVKVTQSSRYLVKRTGEKVFLECVQDMDHENMFWYRQDPGLGLRLIYFSYDVKMKEKGDIPEGYSVSREKKERFSLILESASTNQTSMYLCAVRGTVGQTQYFGPGTRLLVL.

The chain carries TRBV5-1 and TRBJ2-7; 10 bases are a match to TRBD1. This CDR3 spans 16 amino acids. Germline lookup yields CDR1 SGHRS and CDR2 YFSETQ. J gave up 7 bases and V 2 bases, and 12 bases lay outside the gene matches. Here the CDR3 DNA reads TGCGCCAGCAGCTTAACCGGGACAGGGGTAAGTCGAGAGCAGTACTTC. Its translation is CASSLTGTGVSREQYF.

The chain couples TRBV2 to TRBJ1-5; weak D call: TRBD1 (6 bases). Germline V gene sequence: CDR1 SNHLY, CDR2 FYNNEI. The CDR3 has 14 residues. Trimming cost V 6 bases and J 2 bases, with 11 bases left between them. CDR3 sequence: CASSGGLGNQPQHF. The DNA for the CDR3 is TGTGCCAGCAGCGGGGGGCTTGGCAATCAGCCCCAGCATTTT.

The chain couples TRBV18 to TRBJ1-1, with D perhaps TRBD1 (5 bases). The CDR3 runs 14 residues. V lost 1 base to trimming and J lost 1 base, with 7 bases between them. Germline V gene sequence: CDR1 KGHSH, CDR2 LQKENI. The CDR3 coding sequence is TGTGCCAGCTCACCACAGGGGTCGAACACTGAAGCTTTCTTT. Protein sequence: CASSPQGSNTEAFF.

The chain carries TRBV29-1 and TRBJ1-2, with 8 bases identical to TRBD1. CDR1 and CDR2 from the germline V gene are SQVTM and ANQGSEA. V lost 6 bases and J lost 2; bases outside the gene matches: 5. This CDR3 has 13 amino acids. CDR3 residues: CSVPRTGNYGYTF. Here the CDR3 DNA reads TGCAGCGTCCCCAGGACAGGGAACTATGGCTACACCTTC.